This T cell receptor beta chain comes out of a study of blood T cell repertoires in COVID-19. The CDR3 covers 17 residues. In its sample, this clone was seen once. Original processing methods: Amplified reference gene primers provided the basis for estimating nucleated cell counts. The assay was immunoSEQ multiplex PCR, and TCRdb's table has in-frame clones only and misses some. V, J and clone size derive from that table, while D and trimming were established from the DNA sequence. The profile covers about 310,000 clones, with roughly 84% appearing a single time and 1% taken by the ten largest. This receptor was taken from a man aged 45 to 65 with active or convalescent COVID-19. Material for sequencing was peripheral blood. The chain carries TRBV5-3 and TRBJ2-7, with a possible D match to TRBD2 (5 bases). TRBV5-3 carries the ORF label, with uncertain function. The CDR3 loop reads CASTSTRGSRDSYEQYF. The CDR3, as DNA: TGTGCAAGCACCTCAACCCGGGGATCGAGGGATTCCTACGAGCAGTACTTC.